The sequence of this T cell receptor beta chain was determined in a study of T cells in Graves' hyperthyroidism and ophthalmopathy. Overall study findings and caveats: Most thyroid clonotypes that were expanded above 0.001 also turned up in blood. Separating ophthalmopathy from stable hyperthyroidism was achieved by a 13 V-J model.

Amplified TCR beta CDR3 regions came from RNA transcripts. During a first-round RT-PCR of the TCR CDR3, the HTBI primer set was used. TCRdb redid the calling of the multiplex PCR reads with MiXCR, one entry per CDR3 protein. This sample carries about 720,000 distinct CDR3 sequences, approximately 16% of them seen once, and the ten largest clones take under 9.5%. This clonotype was counted only a few times. Its target is unknown. V dropped 5 bases and J dropped 7 bases, with 24 bases sitting between them. The CDR3 length is 16 residues. The germline CDR1 and CDR2 sequences are DFQATT and SNEGSKA (reference sequence). Graves' hyperthyroidism showing no ophthalmopathy progression within 18 months was considered stable.

The sequencing sample was made of blood. The chain carries TRBV20-1 and TRBJ2-1; the D gene could be TRBD1 or TRBD2 (5 bases each). This receptor was taken from a young man with Graves' hyperthyroidism. This CDR3 is CSADERWGSWGNEQFF. The CDR3 coding sequence is TGCAGTGCTGACGAACGTTGGGGGAGTTGGGGGAATGAGCAGTTCTTC.